Below are 25 T cell receptor beta chains sequenced from a single sample in a study of T cell responses to AZD1222 COVID-19 vaccine. Assay: immunoSEQ multiplex PCR; the TCRdb copy retains only in-frame clones and omits some. The table records 110,000 or so clones, over 75% of them present only once. Sample: peripheral blood, taken on day 0 of MenACWY control vaccination. These receptors were collected from an adult in good health.

The J gene is TRBJ1-2, the V gene TRBV6-2 or TRBV6-3; maybe TRBD1 (5 bases). Trimming left V 2 bases short and J 3 bases short, with 10 bases between. This CDR3 is 14 amino acids long. CDR1 and CDR2 from the germline V gene are MNHEY and SVGEGT. As DNA, the CDR3 is TGTGCCAGCAGTTACAGGGGCCGGGACTATGGCTACACCTTC. As protein: CASSYRGRDYGYTF.

This clone has more than one count but fewer than ten. V gene TRBV4-3 combines with J gene TRBJ1-4, with D tentatively TRBD1 (5 bases). The ends were cut back, 0 bases at V and 3 bases at J, with 14 bases in the middle. The germline V gene encodes CDR1 LGHNA and CDR2 YSLEER. This CDR3 spans 17 amino acids. The CDR3 coding sequence is TGCGCCAGCAGCCAAGAGCCCAAAGGAGGGGCTAATGAAAAACTGTTTTTT. This codes for CASSQEPKGGANEKLFF.

The rearrangement joins TRBV7-2 to TRBJ1-6; TRBD1 aligns across 9 bases. Per the germline V gene, CDR1 is SGHTA and CDR2 is FQGNSA. The CDR3 contains 17 residues. V trimming: 8 bases; J trimming: 1 base; junction bases outside the gene matches: 9. CDR3 sequence: CASAGTGPRSYNSPLHF. As DNA, the CDR3 is TGTGCCAGCGCCGGGACAGGGCCAAGGTCCTATAATTCACCCCTCCACTTT.

The chain couples TRBV7-6 to TRBJ2-5; the match to TRBD1 covers 9 bases. V shed 4 bases and J 4 bases; nucleotides not matched to a gene: 7. This CDR3 is 15 amino acids long. Germline CDR1 is SGHVS and CDR2 is FNYEAQ. The CDR3 region is CASSSRDRVGETQYF. CDR3 nucleotides: TGTGCCAGCAGCTCACGGGACAGGGTGGGAGAGACCCAGTACTTC. Drawing the rest from reference TRBV7-6 and TRBJ2-5, the complete variable domain is GAGVSQSPRYKVTKRGQDVALRCDPISGHVSLYWYRQALGQGPEFLTYFNYEAQQDKSGLPNDRFSAERPEGSISTLTIQRTEQRDSAMYRCASSSRDRVGETQYFGPGTRLLVL.

The gene calls are TRBV11-2 and TRBJ1-6, with D perhaps TRBD1 (6 bases). Trimming removed 6 bases from V and 14 bases from J, with 17 bases in between. The CDR3 contains 13 residues. CDR1 SGHAT and CDR2 FQNNGV come from the germline V gene. The chain's CDR3 is CASSPAGVPTLHF. The DNA of the CDR3 is TGTGCCAGCAGTCCTGCAGGGGTGCCCACCCTCCACTTT.

V is TRBV5-1 and J is TRBJ2-1; 11 bases align to TRBD1. Germline CDR1 reads SGHRS; CDR2 reads YFSETQ. V lost 9 bases to trimming and J lost 7 bases; unmatched junction nucleotides: 6. CDR3 size: 13 residues. The CDR3 coding sequence is TGCGCCACCGCCGGGACAGGGGGAAATGAGCAGTTCTTC. The encoded protein is CATAGTGGNEQFF.

The chain recombines TRBV6-5 with TRBJ2-7; TRBD1 agrees at 7 bases. This CDR3 has 13 residues. After removal of 5 bases from V and 1 base from J, the junction contained 2 bases not matched to a gene. Looked up from germline, CDR1 is MNHEY and CDR2 is SVGAGI. Here the CDR3 reads CASSLTGSYEQYF. CDR3 DNA sequence: TGTGCCAGCAGTCTGACAGGGTCCTACGAGCAGTACTTC.

The genes are TRBV19 and TRBJ1-1; 7 bases are a match to TRBD1. Germline trimming cut 8 bases from V and 1 base from J; bases unmatched to any gene: 10. The CDR3 is made up of 15 amino acids. The germline V gene encodes CDR1 LNHDA and CDR2 SQIVND (reference sequence). In DNA form, the CDR3 reads TGTGCCAGTGGTAAAACAGGGGCAGGGAACACTGAAGCTTTCTTT. This sequence encodes CASGKTGAGNTEAFF.

The J gene is TRBJ2-3, the V gene TRBV7-9; D is perhaps TRBD1 (6 bases). Germline V gene sequence: CDR1 SEHNR, CDR2 FQNEAQ (reference sequence). The CDR3 has 17 residues. The ends were cut back, 2 bases at V and 2 bases at J, with 17 bases in the middle. The CDR3: CASSLPGVLWFTDTQYF. The CDR3 region has the DNA TGTGCCAGCAGCTTACCAGGGGTTCTATGGTTCACAGATACGCAGTATTTT.

J is TRBJ2-1 and V is TRBV5-4; no firm D call. Germline-derived CDR1 and CDR2 are SGHNT and YYREEE (reference sequence). CDR3 length: 12 residues. V gave up 0 bases and J gave up 6 bases, with 4 bases separating them. The chain's CDR3 is CASSLGGNEQFF. The CDR3 nucleotides are TGTGCCAGCAGCTTGGGGGGCAATGAGCAGTTCTTC.

The V call is TRBV5-4, the J call TRBJ1-6, with 9 nucleotides matching TRBD1. Germline CDR1 and CDR2: SGHNT and YYREEE (reference sequence). This CDR3 has 14 residues. The trim removed 4 bases at V and 11 bases at J, leaving 7 bases unmatched. CDR3 loop: CASSMTGGGAPLHF. The CDR3 DNA follows: TGTGCCAGCAGCATGACAGGGGGAGGTGCACCCCTCCACTTT.

The chain links TRBV6-6 to TRBJ2-4; D is possibly TRBD1 or TRBD2 (6 bases each). This CDR3 spans 16 amino acids. V lost 6 bases, J lost 2 bases, and 17 bases lay in between. Germline CDR1 and CDR2: MNHNY and SVGAGI (reference sequence). CDR3: CASSADEGGSKNIQYF. CDR3 nucleotides: TGTGCCAGCAGCGCCGACGAAGGGGGGTCCAAAAACATTCAGTACTTC.

This clone was seen more than once but under ten times. The V and J genes are TRBV6-5 and TRBJ2-1; D may be TRBD1 or TRBD2 (5 bases each). V was cut by 3 bases and J by 9 bases, with 9 bases left in between. Germline CDR1 reads MNHEY; CDR2 reads SVGAGI. This CDR3 is built from 12 residues. CDR3: CASSYRDGEQFF. For the CDR3, the DNA is TGTGCCAGCAGTTATCGGGACGGTGAGCAGTTCTTC.

The J gene is TRBJ2-1, the V gene TRBV11-2; a weak D match, TRBD1 (5 bases). CDR1 and CDR2 (germline): SGHAT, FQNNGV. The CDR3 covers 15 residues. V dropped 5 bases and J dropped 5 bases, with 16 bases sitting between them. The CDR3, as DNA: TGTGCCAGCAGCAAAGCAGGGTTGTCAAACAATGAGCAGTTCTTC. It is translated as CASSKAGLSNNEQFF.

V usage is TRBV2 and J usage is TRBJ1-3, with D possibly being TRBD1 (5 bases). V gave up 6 bases and J gave up 1 base, with 13 bases separating them. Germline values: CDR1 SNHLY, CDR2 FYNNEI. This CDR3 contains 15 residues. CDR3 nucleotide sequence: TGTGCCAGCAGGGAATGGACACGATCTGGAAACACCATATATTTT. It translates to CASREWTRSGNTIYF.

This clone was counted only a few times. The V and J genes are TRBV4-3 and TRBJ1-2; D uncertain. This CDR3 contains 14 residues. V was trimmed by 0 bases and J by 8 bases, leaving 13 bases between them. Looked up from germline, CDR1 is LGHNA and CDR2 is YSLEER. CDR3 sequence reads: CASSQERNSRGYTF. The CDR3 DNA reads TGCGCCAGCAGCCAAGAGCGGAACTCCCGGGGCTACACCTTC.

This chain connects TRBV18 to TRBJ2-2, with TRBD1 matching over 7 bases. Trimming cost V 8 bases and J 4 bases; bases outside gene matches: 10. Germline V gene data show CDR1 as KGHSH and CDR2 as LQKENI. The CDR3 loop spans 15 amino acids. The CDR3 spells CASRTGASFTGELFF. CDR3 nucleotides: TGTGCCAGCCGAACAGGGGCAAGCTTCACCGGGGAGCTGTTTTTT.

V is TRBV5-1 and J is TRBJ2-7; 9 bases are a match to TRBD1. J lost 2 bases, V lost 3 bases, and 0 bases had no gene match. The CDR3 has 13 amino acids. Germline loops: CDR1 SGHRS, CDR2 YFSETQ. CDR3: CASSWDRAYEQYF. CDR3 in DNA: TGCGCCAGCAGCTGGGACAGGGCCTACGAGCAGTACTTC.

The rearrangement uses TRBV9 and TRBJ1-6; unclear D gene. Germline loops: CDR1 SGDLS, CDR2 YYNGEE. The CDR3 consists of 15 residues. V was pared by 0 bases and J by 10 bases, with 14 bases between. The CDR3 spells CASSVDLGSGSPLHF. CDR3 nucleotide sequence: TGTGCCAGCAGCGTAGACTTGGGGAGTGGCTCACCCCTCCACTTT.

The chain links TRBV12-3 or TRBV12-4 to TRBJ1-1, with a possible D match to TRBD1 (5 bases). The CDR3 has 12 amino acids. V lost 4 bases to trimming and J lost 9 bases, with 12 bases between them. CDR3 sequence: CASSWGGDKAFF. CDR3 coding DNA: TGTGCCAGCAGTTGGGGGGGAGACAAAGCTTTCTTT.

For this clone: The same CDR3 can be traced to other DNA sequences in this sample. J is TRBJ1-1 and V is TRBV19, with D uncertain. The length of the CDR3 is 13 residues. The germline V gene encodes CDR1 LNHDA and CDR2 SQIVND (reference sequence). V lost 3 bases to trimming and J lost 1 base, with 6 bases between them. The CDR3 region has the DNA TGTGCCAGTAGTATTACGGGGAACACTGAAGCTTTCTTT. Amino acids: CASSITGNTEAFF.

Only one count was recorded for this clone. This chain links TRBV5-1 with TRBJ2-5, with D possibly matching TRBD1 (6 bases). Between the trimmed V and J ends, which lost 5 bases and 4 bases, there was a span of 18 bases. The CDR3 runs to 15 residues. Germline assignment: CDR1 SGHRS and CDR2 YFSETQ. The chain's CDR3 is CASRGVGGVGETQYF. In nucleotides, the CDR3 is TGCGCCAGCAGAGGGGTAGGGGGAGTGGGAGAGACCCAGTACTTC.

The rearrangement joins TRBV7-9 to TRBJ1-2; weak D call: TRBD1 (6 bases). Germline assignment: CDR1 SEHNR and CDR2 FQNEAQ (reference sequence). Trimming shortened V by 7 bases and J by 3 bases, and 15 bases separated the two germline ends. The CDR3 runs 14 residues. CDR3 sequence reads: CASTQAGADYGYTF. The CDR3 DNA is TGTGCCAGCACTCAAGCGGGGGCAGACTATGGCTACACCTTC.

This sequence joins TRBV5-8 and TRBJ1-1, with no clear D. Germline V gene lookup returns CDR1 SGHTS and CDR2 YDEGEE. The CDR3 runs 13 residues. V dropped 1 base and J dropped 1 base, with 5 bases sitting between them. CDR3: CASSLSKNTEAFF. CDR3 nucleotide sequence: TGTGCCAGCAGCTTGAGTAAGAACACTGAAGCTTTCTTT.

The chain employs TRBV10-1 and TRBJ2-7, with 7 bases fitting TRBD2. Unmatched junction bases numbered 18, after V lost 7 bases and J lost 12 bases. This CDR3 comprises 14 residues. The germline V gene encodes CDR1 WNHNN and CDR2 SYGVQD (reference sequence). As DNA, the CDR3 is TGCGCCAGCATGGCGGGAGTCCTACGAGAGGGAGGGTACTTC. Translating it yields CASMAGVLREGGYF.